This T cell receptor beta chain was retrieved from a study of regulatory dendritic cells for organ transplantation listed by TCRdb under 2017. Broadly, across the study: Monocytes were cultured with vitamin D3 on days 0 and 4 and with IL-10 on day 4 to generate regulatory dendritic cells. TCRbeta repertoires were sequenced from sorted naive and memory CD4+ and CD8+ T cells before and after allostimulation with regulatory or mature dendritic cells. On day 6, LPS was added to the DC cultures to test how the DCs responded to a strong maturation-inducing agent.

What the authors observed across the whole study: Repertoires were highly diverse in naive CD4+ and CD8+ T cells, less diverse in memory cells, and most oligoclonal in memory CD8+ cells. In both subjects, allostimulation led to expansion of memory CD8+ clones, though the expansion induced by regulatory dendritic cells appeared to be more limited than that induced by mature dendritic cells. Among the resting subsets, the most alloreactive TCR clonotypes were found in memory CD8+ T cells. Only two subjects were sequenced, and considerable between-individual heterogeneity in the alloreactive memory CD8+ T cell pool was noted by the authors.

Relative to germline, V is 1 base shorter and J is 7 bases shorter, with 7 bases between their ends. Via the germline V gene (reference sequence), CDR1 is SEHNR and CDR2 FQNEAQ. Its CDR3 holds 13 amino acids, cysteine through phenylalanine. Left in the record is the CDR3 DNA by itself, 39 bases read in frame from the first base. Note on this clone: Its antigen target is currently unknown. The input lacks base qualities; no much larger clone sits a single base away.

The TCRbeta CDR3 regions were amplified in a multiplexed two-step PCR with Vbeta-specific forward primers and Jbeta-specific reverse primers. Through the immunoSEQ service, the TCRbeta libraries were run on an Illumina instrument for sequencing. From the authors' description of their analysis: IMGT annotation was used to assign V, D and J genes, and synthetic CDR3 analogues were used to correct counts for multiplex PCR bias. Repertoire clonality was computed in the immunoSEQ Analyzer as one minus normalized Shannon entropy. Whether a clone counted as expanded was decided by Fisher's exact test with Benjamini-Hochberg false discovery rate control and a two-tailed cutoff of P<0.01. The table was pulled from immuneACCESS by TCRdb, which kept in-frame rearrangements only. Such tables lose some clones; where checked, under half of the loss comes from unresolved V genes, and the rest has no known cause. Clonal size and the V and J genes are those of that table, whereas D and trimming came from the DNA. The sample table shows about 10,000 clones, and less than 70% are seen once. Of the sample, around 0.58% is held by the ten largest clones.

Sorted T cell subsets were CFSE-labeled and co-cultured for approximately 5 days with allogeneic regulatory or mature dendritic cells at a 1:10 DC:T ratio. Naive T cells were sorted as CD45RA+ and memory T cells as CD45RO+ CD4+ or CD8+ cells by FACS. The T cells used for TCR sequencing were obtained from two healthy control subjects. Genomic DNA was extracted with the Qiagen DNeasy Blood & Tissue Kit. Recombination linked TRBV7-9 to TRBJ1-4, with no reliable assignment of the D segment. Material: naive CD4+ T cells from blood cultured with dendritic cells. The sample's cell subset or site label, decoded: CD45RA+ naive T cells. The TCR sequence derives from a human donor in good health. The encoded CDR3 is CASSLGAGEKLFF. The DNA reads as follows: TGTGCCAGCAGCTTAGGGGCCGGTGAAAAACTGTTTTTT.